This T cell receptor (beta chain) originates from a study of T cell changes during pregnancy in multiple sclerosis. Germline V lookup: CDR1 SGHVS, CDR2 FQNEAQ. Deletions cut 2 bases from V and 6 bases from J, with 5 bases between. CDR3 length equals 11 residues. TCRdb's copy holds only in-frame clones and misses some; the assay was immunoSEQ multiplex PCR. The table lists approximately 70,000 clones, under 95% of them singletons. The clonotype was recovered from a female donor with multiple sclerosis, enrolled in a pregnancy study. The rearrangement uses TRBV7-8 and TRBJ2-7; D is uncertain. Sequencing was performed on CD4+ T cells from peripheral blood mononuclear cells, taken before pregnancy. The CDR3 region has the DNA TGTGCCAGCAGCTTACCGGGCGAGCAGTACTTC. Translating gives CASSLPGEQYF.